A selection of T cell receptor beta chains follows, all from one sample in a study of T cells in Graves' hyperthyroidism and ophthalmopathy. MiXCR, applied by TCRdb to the multiplex PCR reads, yields one record per CDR3 protein. The sample lists roughly 240,000 distinct CDR3 sequences, more than 20% occurring once. Material: blood. Every receptor here comes from a woman between 40 and 55 years old with Graves' ophthalmopathy. Both conserved end residues are part of each CDR3. The D gene is left open where the match is weak. Rows may omit the clone size; those that give it use once, few, many or a size class.

CDR3 protein	CDR3 DNA	V gene	D gene	J gene	clone size
CASSPGTPPYEQYF	TGTGCCAGCTCACCAGGGACTCCCCCCTACGAGCAGTACTTC	TRBV18	.	TRBJ2-7	many
CASSTAGQGLLDEAFF	TGTGCCAGCAGTACCGCCGGGCAGGGCTTGTTGGATGAAGCTTTCTTT	TRBV28	.	TRBJ1-1	many
CASSFGGQVQNIQYF	TGTGCCAGCAGTTTCGGGGGACAGGTCCAAAACATTCAGTACTTC	TRBV12-3/TRBV12-4	TRBD1	TRBJ2-4	many
CSGQGQGYTEAFF	TGCAGTGGGCAAGGACAGGGATACACTGAAGCTTTCTTT	TRBV20-1	TRBD1	TRBJ1-1	many
CASSLYSGRNTGREQYF	TGCGCCAGCAGCTTGTATAGCGGGAGGAACACTGGACGCGAGCAGTACTTC	TRBV5-1	TRBD2	TRBJ2-7	.
CASLPDRVTEKLFF	TGTGCCAGTCTCCCGGACAGGGTTACTGAAAAACTGTTTTTT	TRBV2	TRBD1	TRBJ1-4	many
CSARPTGGGIQYF	TGCAGTGCTAGGCCGACAGGGGGAGGCATTCAGTACTTC	TRBV20-1	TRBD1	TRBJ2-4	many
CASSQAKNIQYF	TGTGCCAGCAGCCAAGCCAAAAACATTCAGTACTTC	TRBV13	.	TRBJ2-4	many
CASSLRGLETQYF	TGCGCCAGCAGCCTCCGGGGTTTAGAGACCCAGTACTTC	TRBV4-1	.	TRBJ2-5	many
CASSLSVAGVGTGELFF	TGCGCCAGCAGCTTATCTGTAGCGGGAGTGGGAACCGGGGAGCTGTTTTTT	TRBV5-1	TRBD2	TRBJ2-2	many
CAIREGTEAFF	TGTGCCATCAGAGAGGGGACTGAAGCTTTCTTT	TRBV10-3	.	TRBJ1-1	many
CASSVGGDGLYEQYF	TGTGCCAGCAGCGTAGGGGGGGACGGGCTCTACGAGCAGTACTTC	TRBV9	.	TRBJ2-7	many
CAWSLQDRVYYEQYF	TGTGCCTGGAGTCTCCAAGACAGGGTTTACTACGAGCAGTACTTC	TRBV30	TRBD1	TRBJ2-7	many
CATSRDRIDHGYTF	TGTGCCACCAGCAGAGACAGGATCGATCATGGCTACACCTTC	TRBV15	.	TRBJ1-2	many
CASSQTGQGLNTEAFF	TGCGCCAGCAGCCAAACGGGACAGGGGTTGAACACTGAAGCTTTCTTT	TRBV4-1	TRBD1	TRBJ1-1	many
CASSLDGLAGPYEQYF	TGTGCCAGCAGCTTAGATGGCCTAGCGGGGCCCTACGAGCAGTACTTC	TRBV11-2	TRBD2	TRBJ2-7	few
CSVAGGSRTEAFF	TGCAGCGTAGCGGGGGGAAGTCGGACTGAAGCTTTCTTT	TRBV29-1	.	TRBJ1-1	many
CASSPQTSGSGETQYF	TGTGCCAGCAGCCCCCAGACTAGCGGGAGTGGAGAGACCCAGTACTTC	TRBV4-2	TRBD2	TRBJ2-5	many
CAWSAGNYGYTF	TGTGCCTGGAGTGCCGGTAACTATGGCTACACCTTC	TRBV7-2	.	TRBJ1-2	.
CASSQERAWHEVDYEQYF	TGTGCCAGCAGCCAAGAGCGGGCATGGCACGAAGTGGACTACGAGCAGTACTTC	TRBV4-2	.	TRBJ2-7	many
CASSFTGQGEEAFF	TGTGCCAGCAGCTTTACCGGACAGGGGGAGGAAGCTTTCTTT	TRBV7-9	TRBD1	TRBJ1-1	many
CASSWKTGHPEAFF	TGTGCCAGCAGTTGGAAGACAGGGCATCCTGAAGCTTTCTTT	TRBV7-2	TRBD1	TRBJ1-1	.
CASSPPRTTGELFF	TGTGCCAGCAGTCCACCCCGGACCACCGGGGAGCTGTTTTTT	TRBV28	.	TRBJ2-2	once